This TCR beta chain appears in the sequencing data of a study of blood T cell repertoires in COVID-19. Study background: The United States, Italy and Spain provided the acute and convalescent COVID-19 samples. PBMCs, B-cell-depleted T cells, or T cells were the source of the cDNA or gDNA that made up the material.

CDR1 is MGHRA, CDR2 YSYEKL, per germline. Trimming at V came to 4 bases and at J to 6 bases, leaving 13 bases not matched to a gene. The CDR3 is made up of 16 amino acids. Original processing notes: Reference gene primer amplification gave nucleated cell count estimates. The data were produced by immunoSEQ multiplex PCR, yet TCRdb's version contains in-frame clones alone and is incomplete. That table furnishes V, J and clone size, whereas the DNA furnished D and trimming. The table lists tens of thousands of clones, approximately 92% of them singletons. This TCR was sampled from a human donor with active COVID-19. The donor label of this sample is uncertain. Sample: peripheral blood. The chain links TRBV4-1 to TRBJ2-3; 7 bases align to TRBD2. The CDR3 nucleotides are TGCGCCAGCAGCCCGGGAATCGGGGGAGGGTGGGATACGCAGTATTTT. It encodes CASSPGIGGGWDTQYF.